Shown below are 16 T cell receptor beta chains from a single sample sequenced in a study of neurological immune-mediated disorders (dated by TCRdb to between 2018 and 2020). Library method: 5' RACE. The sequencer listed for this sample is Illumina HiSeq 2500. In TCRdb, the public reads were trimmed at Q25 with fastp and aligned with MiXCR, with productive beta chains retained. Each entry merges the rows of one CDR3 protein and shows their most common DNA and genes. This sample lists about 39,000 distinct CDR3 sequences; approximately 7% were detected once. Roughly 5.6% of the sample belongs to the ten largest clones. What was sequenced was CD4+ T cells from blood. Every receptor here comes from a man in his forties or fifties in good health.

This clonotype was recorded a few times. J is TRBJ2-5 and V is TRBV5-8, with D maybe TRBD1 (5 bases). Trimming stripped 4 bases from V and 1 base from J, with 11 bases between. Germline CDR1 SGHTS, CDR2 YDEGEE. This CDR3 comprises 14 residues. The DNA for the CDR3 is TGTGCCAGCAGCCGAGGACACCTCCAAGAGACCCAGTACTTC. Translating it yields CASSRGHLQETQYF.

This clonotype was recorded a few times. The V gene is TRBV7-2, the J gene TRBJ2-3, with a tentative D call TRBD2 (5 bases). The V gene lost 5 bases and the J gene lost 2 bases, with 17 bases spanning the gap. Germline lookup yields CDR1 SGHTA and CDR2 FQGNSA. CDR3 length equals 16 residues. CDR3 region: CASSLLASLNTDTQYF. DNA for the CDR3: TGTGCCAGCAGCCTCCTAGCAAGCCTCAACACAGATACGCAGTATTTT.

This clonotype was recorded at least ten times. The chain is built from TRBV7-2 and TRBJ2-3; D unresolved. The V gene lost 5 bases and the J gene lost 0 bases, with 9 bases spanning the gap. CDR1 is SGHTA, CDR2 FQGNSA, per germline. This CDR3 has 14 amino acids. Written as DNA, the CDR3 is TGTGCCAGCAGCAAAGACCGGAGCACAGATACGCAGTATTTT. Protein: CASSKDRSTDTQYF.

The table lists this clonotype with many counts. V gene TRBV14 combines with J gene TRBJ2-7, with 9 bases aligning to TRBD1. The germline gives CDR1 SGHDN, CDR2 FVKESK. This CDR3 spans 16 amino acids. V gave up 1 base and J gave up 4 bases; unmatched junction bases: 8. CDR3 coding DNA: TGTGCCAGCAGCCAAGGGCGGACAGGGGCTGTATACGAGCAGTACTTC. This codes for CASSQGRTGAVYEQYF.

This clonotype was found many times. V is TRBV7-9 and J is TRBJ2-1, with D perhaps given as TRBD1 or TRBD2 (5 bases each). The V and J ends lost 5 bases and 0 bases respectively, with 11 bases between them. Germline loops: CDR1 SEHNR, CDR2 FQNEAQ (reference sequence). This CDR3 is built from 15 residues. The CDR3 DNA sequence: TGTGCCAGCAGCCAGGGAGCGTCCTCCTACAATGAGCAGTTCTTC. Its protein is CASSQGASSYNEQFF.

Only a few counts were recorded for this clonotype. The chain carries TRBV9 and TRBJ2-7; the D gene is possibly TRBD1 (6 bases). The V gene's germline CDR1 is SGDLS and CDR2 YYNGEE. The CDR3 has 14 residues. V was pared by 3 bases and J by 4 bases, with 14 bases between. CDR3 in DNA: TGTGCCAGCAGCGCGGCGGCAGGGGCTTACGAGCAGTACTTC. This gives the protein CASSAAAGAYEQYF.

There are many counts of this clonotype. This chain connects TRBV20-1 to TRBJ1-5; no reliable D call. Trimming shortened V by 5 bases and J by 4 bases, and 9 bases separated the two germline ends. Germline assignment: CDR1 DFQATT and CDR2 SNEGSKA (reference sequence). This CDR3 region has 12 residues. The CDR3, as DNA: TGCAGTGCTGGATCCTTTAATCAGCCCCAGCATTTT. This encodes CSAGSFNQPQHF.

The table lists this clonotype with many counts. The chain uses TRBV20-1 and TRBJ2-1; D uncertain. The CDR3 loop spans 12 amino acids. Germline V CDR1 and CDR2: DFQATT, SNEGSKA (reference sequence). V lost 6 bases to trimming and J lost 5 bases, with 11 bases between them. The CDR3 coding sequence is TGCAGTGCCCCGACTCTAGACAATGAGCAGTTCTTC. It specifies CSAPTLDNEQFF.

This clonotype was counted ten times or more. The V gene is TRBV20-1, the J gene TRBJ2-5; 11 bases map to TRBD2. From germline, CDR1 is DFQATT and CDR2 SNEGSKA (reference sequence). V was pared by 3 bases and J by 5 bases, with 8 bases of the junction left unmatched. The CDR3 loop spans 15 amino acids. CDR3 sequence: CSARKTSGNGETQYF. Here the CDR3 DNA reads TGCAGTGCTAGGAAGACTAGCGGGAATGGGGAGACCCAGTACTTC.

This clonotype was seen a handful of times. This rearrangement joins TRBV9 to TRBJ2-3; TRBD2 might be the D (6 bases). The germline V gene has CDR1 SGDLS and CDR2 YYNGEE. Deletions cut 0 bases from V and 2 bases from J, with 10 bases between. The length of the CDR3 is 15 residues. The CDR3 loop is CASSVGAGPTDTQYF. The CDR3 nucleotides are TGTGCCAGCAGCGTAGGTGCGGGACCCACAGATACGCAGTATTTT.

This clonotype showed up many times. The chain uses TRBV5-1 and TRBJ2-4; no clear D gene. CDR1 SGHRS and CDR2 YFSETQ come from the germline V gene. This CDR3 has 9 amino acids. Trimming took 7 bases from V and 15 from J, leaving 11 bases between them. DNA of the CDR3: TGCGCCAGCCGGAATTTTCTGTACTTC. Translating gives CASRNFLYF.

This clonotype was seen many times. The rearrangement joins TRBV5-1 to TRBJ2-5, with 8 bases aligning to TRBD2. The CDR3 loop spans 15 amino acids. The germline gives CDR1 SGHRS, CDR2 YFSETQ. The ends lost 3 bases at V and 4 bases at J; junction bases unmatched: 8. DNA of the CDR3: TGCGCCAGCAGCTCCTTAACTAGCGGCCTAGAGACCCAGTACTTC. Its translation: CASSSLTSGLETQYF.

At least ten counts were recorded for this clonotype. V is TRBV12-3 or TRBV12-4 and J is TRBJ2-3; weak D call: TRBD1 (6 bases). The CDR3 spans 15 residues. Trimming stripped 6 bases from V and 2 bases from J, with 15 bases between. CDR3 amino acids: CASRPRGRFTDTQYF. The CDR3 nucleotides read TGTGCCAGCAGGCCCAGGGGTAGATTCACAGATACGCAGTATTTT.

At least ten counts were recorded for this clonotype. The V and J genes are TRBV6-5 and TRBJ2-5, with TRBD1 matching over 7 bases. The CDR3 runs to 16 residues. Germline assignment: CDR1 MNHEY and CDR2 SVGAGI. V was pared by 2 bases and J by 0 bases, with 6 bases of the junction left unmatched. DNA of the CDR3: TGTGCCAGCAGTTACCAGGGACAGCTTAACCAAGAGACCCAGTACTTC. This gives the protein CASSYQGQLNQETQYF.

This clonotype showed up many times. The chain has TRBV12-3 or TRBV12-4 and TRBJ2-2; 12 bases agree with TRBD2. The CDR3 is 13 amino acids. Unmatched junction bases numbered 6, after V lost 4 bases and J lost 15 bases. CDR3 amino acids: CASSSRLAGVLFF. In nucleotides, the CDR3 is TGTGCCAGCAGTTCGAGACTAGCGGGAGTGTTGTTTTTT.

In this sample, this clonotype turned up many times. The CDR3 nucleotides read TGTGCCAGCAGGACGACCCGAACCTACGAGCAGTACTTC. It specifies CASRTTRTYEQYF. V usage is TRBV5-5 and J usage is TRBJ2-7; unclear D gene. Germline V gene sequence: CDR1 SGHKS, CDR2 YYEKEE (reference sequence). Between the trimmed V and J ends, which lost 5 bases and 2 bases, there was a span of 11 bases. The CDR3 runs to 13 residues.